This TCR beta chain stems from a study of control samples from healthy donors and cancer patients. Data came from immunoSEQ multiplex PCR; TCRdb stores just in-frame clones and leaves some out. Among tens of thousands of clones listed, around 90% were seen once. There are 13 residues in the CDR3. Germline V gene sequence: CDR1 SGHNT, CDR2 YYREEE (reference sequence). V was clipped by 4 bases and J by 4 bases, with 11 bases between them. The TCR was taken from an older woman with head and neck cancer. Sequencing was carried out using PBMCs. V is TRBV5-4 and J is TRBJ1-2; D is unresolved. CDR3 DNA sequence: TGTGCCAGCAGCCCTAAATCAGGCTATGGCTACACCTTC. It specifies CASSPKSGYGYTF.